Shown below are 26 T cell receptor beta chains from a single sample sequenced in a study of blood T cell repertoires in COVID-19 (dated by TCRdb to the early 2020s). Receptor libraries were prepared by the immunoSEQ multiplex PCR assay. As stored in TCRdb, this immuneACCESS dataset retains in-frame rearrangements with V and J assigned. A fraction of the clones does not appear; measured against another copy, unresolved V genes explain less than half of the discrepancy, and the remainder lacks a known reason. The sample table holds about 160,000 clones, of which around 90% were seen once. Approximately 4.1% of the sample is in the top ten clones. The sample consisted of peripheral blood. These receptors came from an older woman who had recovered from COVID-19.

CDR3 amino acids: CASSLGTGRRTGANVLTF. In DNA, the CDR3 is TGCGCCAGCAGCCTCGGGACAGGGAGGAGGACTGGGGCCAACGTCCTGACTTTC. The gene calls are TRBV5-1 and TRBJ2-6, with 9 positions matching TRBD1. V shed 4 bases and J 2 bases; nucleotides not matched to a gene: 10. This CDR3 region has 18 residues. CDR1 and CDR2 from the germline V gene are SGHRS and YFSETQ.

The rearrangement links TRBV28 to TRBJ2-7; 12 bases agree with TRBD2. CDR1 and CDR2 from the germline V gene are MDHEN and SYDVKM. This CDR3 is built from 16 residues. Losses at the gene ends were 3 bases for V and 3 bases for J; bases not matched to a gene: 6. For the CDR3, the DNA is TGTGCCAGCAGTTTGCCTAGCGGGGGGGCTGGCTACGAGCAGTACTTC. Protein product: CASSLPSGGAGYEQYF.

J is TRBJ2-7 and V is TRBV6-1; D may be TRBD1 (5 bases). V shed 1 base and J shed 1 base, with 8 bases lying between them. CDR3 size: 14 residues. Germline CDR1 MNHNS, CDR2 SASEGT. DNA of the CDR3: TGTGCCAGCAGTGAAGACAGGTTATCCTACGAGCAGTACTTC. This gives the protein CASSEDRLSYEQYF.

The J gene is TRBJ1-1, the V gene TRBV6-5; D unresolved. Trimming pared 8 bases from V and 4 bases from J, leaving 11 bases between. Germline-derived CDR1 and CDR2 are MNHEY and SVGAGI. CDR3 length equals 12 residues. CDR3 coding DNA: TGTGCCAGCCTCACAGCTGCCACTGAAGCTTTCTTT. Translated: CASLTAATEAFF.

The chain links TRBV2 to TRBJ2-1; 13 bases align to TRBD2. Germline V gene data show CDR1 as SNHLY and CDR2 as FYNNEI. The CDR3 runs 16 residues. The V gene end was trimmed by 5 bases and the J gene end by 7 bases; junction bases not matched to a gene: 8. The CDR3 bases are TGTGCCAGCAGTCTTACGGGACTAGCGGGGAAGAATGAGCAGTTCTTC. It encodes CASSLTGLAGKNEQFF.

The chain combines TRBV3-1 (or the pseudogene TRBV3-2) with TRBJ2-7; D is perhaps TRBD2 (6 bases). Germline assignment: CDR1 LGHDT and CDR2 YNNKEL (reference sequence). V shed 1 base and J shed 2 bases, with 15 bases lying between them. This CDR3 has 16 amino acids. The CDR3 sequence is CASSQGIGGATYEQYF. The CDR3 nucleotides read TGTGCCAGCAGCCAAGGAATAGGCGGGGCGACCTACGAGCAGTACTTC.

This sequence joins TRBV5-1 and TRBJ2-7, with 7 nucleotides matching TRBD1. Germline CDR1 is SGHRS and CDR2 is YFSETQ. V gave up 3 bases and J gave up 5 bases; unmatched junction bases: 11. The length of the CDR3 is 15 residues. CDR3 sequence: CASSSGNRGSDEQYF. The CDR3 nucleotides read TGCGCCAGCAGCTCCGGAAACAGGGGCTCGGACGAGCAGTACTTC.

The rearrangement joins TRBV19 to TRBJ2-3; D gene ambiguous. V lost 2 bases, J lost 3 bases, and 3 bases lay in between. Germline CDR1 is LNHDA and CDR2 is SQIVND (reference sequence). The CDR3 totals 12 residues. CDR3 residues: CASSITTDTQYF. DNA for the CDR3: TGTGCCAGTAGTATAACTACAGATACGCAGTATTTT.

The chain employs TRBV5-1 and TRBJ1-1, with D possibly TRBD1 on 5 matching bases. The CDR3 sequence is 13 residues long. V was clipped by 2 bases and J by 5 bases, with 10 bases between them. CDR1 SGHRS and CDR2 YFSETQ come from the germline V gene. The CDR3 DNA sequence: TGCGCCAGCAGCTTTCTGGGGGGAACTGAAGCTTTCTTT. This sequence encodes CASSFLGGTEAFF.

This chain uses TRBV5-1 with TRBJ2-5; TRBD2 matches 9 bases. Trimming took 5 bases from V and 2 from J; bases not matched to a gene: 7. The V gene's germline CDR1 is SGHRS and CDR2 YFSETQ. The CDR3 contains 15 residues. In DNA form, the CDR3 reads TGCGCCAGCAGGCGCGGGCGGGGGGGGCAAGAGACCCAGTACTTC. Its translation: CASRRGRGGQETQYF.

This chain connects TRBV29-1 to TRBJ2-7, with a tentative D call TRBD2 (7 bases). Trimming left V 8 bases short and J 6 bases short, with 17 bases between. The CDR3 loop spans 12 amino acids. CDR1 SQVTM and CDR2 ANQGSEA come from the germline V gene. Here the CDR3 DNA reads TGCAGCCCAAAGGGGGGGAAGGGCGAGCAGTACTTC. Translation: CSPKGGKGEQYF.

In this sample, this clone turned up once. The V call is TRBV6-5, the J call TRBJ2-7; TRBD1 agrees at 7 bases. Germline assignment: CDR1 MNHEY and CDR2 SVGAGI. The CDR3 length is 15 residues. Trimming at V came to 7 bases and at J to 3 bases, leaving 12 bases not matched to a gene. The CDR3: CASTKTGNPYYEQYF. In nucleotides, the CDR3 is TGTGCCAGCACCAAGACAGGGAATCCTTACTACGAGCAGTACTTC.

CDR3 sequence (DNA): TGTGCCAGCAGCCAAGATAGAAGTGGCCAGGGGGATCAGCCCCAGCATTTT. Translation gives CASSQDRSGQGDQPQHF. The chain uses TRBV4-2 and TRBJ1-5; TRBD1 aligns across 7 bases. The CDR3 consists of 17 residues. Germline V gene lookup returns CDR1 LGHNA and CDR2 YNFKEQ. V lost 0 bases, J lost 5 bases, and 10 bases stayed unmatched.

The chain couples TRBV9 to TRBJ2-2, with 12 bases that match TRBD2. There are 18 residues in the CDR3. Germline CDR1 SGDLS, CDR2 YYNGEE. The junction had 9 bases not matched to a gene; V was cut back by 2 bases and J by 4 bases. CDR3 DNA: TGTGCCAGCAGCGTTTCTAGCGGGGGGGCCTGGGGCACCGGGGAGCTGTTTTTT. It specifies CASSVSSGGAWGTGELFF.

The rearrangement links TRBV5-1 to TRBJ2-1, with D possibly TRBD1 on 7 matching bases. The V end was cut by 0 bases, the J end by 8 bases, with 15 bases between. Germline CDR1 and CDR2: SGHRS and YFSETQ. The CDR3 spans 15 residues. CDR3 sequence (DNA): TGCGCCAGCAGCTTGGGGCGGCAGGGGGAGGATGAGCAGTTCTTC. Protein product: CASSLGRQGEDEQFF.

The CDR3 nucleotides read TGTGCCAGCAGCGGGGGACAGGCTAATTCACCCCTCCACTTT. The encoded protein is CASSGGQANSPLHF. This chain links TRBV5-4 with TRBJ1-6, with TRBD1 identical over 8 bases. Unmatched junction bases numbered 3, after V lost 4 bases and J lost 6 bases. The CDR3 consists of 14 residues. Germline CDR1 and CDR2: SGHNT and YYREEE (reference sequence). Full variable domain (remainder filled in from reference TRBV5-4 and TRBJ1-6): ETGVTQSPTHLIKTRGQQVTLRCSSQSGHNTVSWYQQALGQGPQFIFQYYREEENGRGNFPPRFSGLQFPNYSSELNVNALELDDSALYLCASSGGQANSPLHFGNGTRLTVT.

The chain joins TRBV6-5 to TRBJ1-2, with a possible D match to TRBD1 (6 bases). Germline-derived CDR1 and CDR2 are MNHEY and SVGAGI. The V end was cut by 0 bases, the J end by 5 bases, with 13 bases between. This CDR3 contains 15 residues. The CDR3 bases are TGTGCCAGCAGTTACTCGTCGGGGGGCGGTTATGGCTACACCTTC. It encodes CASSYSSGGGYGYTF.

The J gene is TRBJ2-3, the V gene TRBV7-6, with D perhaps TRBD1 (5 bases). Germline V gives CDR1 SGHVS, CDR2 FNYEAQ. Trimming took off 3 bases at V and 0 bases at J, with 13 bases between the two ends. This CDR3 is 16 amino acids long. CDR3 nucleotide sequence: TGTGCCAGCAGCTTGCTCGACAGAACTAGCACAGATACGCAGTATTTT. This sequence encodes CASSLLDRTSTDTQYF.

About this clone itself: Other DNA sequences from this sample encode an identical CDR3 as well. The genes are TRBV28 and TRBJ1-5; perhaps TRBD1 as D (5 bases). Per germline, CDR1 MDHEN and CDR2 SYDVKM. The CDR3 covers 12 residues. Trimming removed 1 base from V and 10 bases from J, with 8 bases in between. The CDR3 DNA follows: TGTGCCAGCAGTTTATCCGGACAACCCCAGCATTTT. Its translation is CASSLSGQPQHF.

The sample holds a few counts of this clone. The chain couples TRBV6-2 or TRBV6-3 to TRBJ1-6; 8 bases are a match to TRBD1. CDR3 size: 17 residues. The germline CDR1 and CDR2 sequences are MNHEY and SVGEGT. V lost 6 bases to trimming and J lost 8 bases; unmatched junction nucleotides: 15. For the CDR3, the DNA is TGTGCCAGCAGCCACAGCCCTAGGACAGGGACCGATTCACCCCTCCACTTT. Its protein is CASSHSPRTGTDSPLHF.

The chain employs TRBV18 and TRBJ2-7; 7 bases map to TRBD1. Trimming cost V 3 bases and J 3 bases; bases outside gene matches: 2. CDR3 size: 13 residues. The germline V gene encodes CDR1 KGHSH and CDR2 LQKENI. This CDR3 is CASSPDRDYEQYF. The CDR3 nucleotides are TGTGCCAGCTCACCCGACAGGGACTACGAGCAGTACTTC.

The chain is built from TRBV30 and TRBJ2-3; the D gene is possibly TRBD1 (6 bases). The germline V gene has CDR1 GTSNPN and CDR2 SVGIG (reference sequence). V lost 3 bases and J 0 bases, leaving 10 bases between the germline ends. The CDR3 extends over 14 amino acids. CDR3 coding DNA: TGTGCCTGGAGGGAGCAGGGGAGCACAGATACGCAGTATTTT. Translation gives CAWREQGSTDTQYF.

This clone has just one count. This chain links TRBV10-2 with TRBJ1-6, with D perhaps matching TRBD1 (5 bases). V lost 7 bases and J lost 5, with 12 bases in between. CDR3 length: 14 residues. Per germline, CDR1 WSHSY and CDR2 SAAADI. As DNA, the CDR3 is TGCGCCAGCACGCGGGACGGAGATAATTCACCCCTCCACTTT. This sequence encodes CASTRDGDNSPLHF.

V is TRBV18 and J is TRBJ2-7, with D maybe TRBD2 (6 bases). Germline V gene sequence: CDR1 KGHSH, CDR2 LQKENI. V was trimmed by 4 bases and J by 6 bases, leaving 16 bases between them. This CDR3 has 14 amino acids. CDR3 residues: CASSLTSTSVEQYF. DNA of the CDR3: TGTGCCAGCTCACTGACTAGTACCTCGGTCGAGCAGTACTTC. Using reference TRBV18 and TRBJ2-7 for the parts outside the CDR3, the full variable domain is NAGVMQNPRHLVRRRGQEARLRCSPMKGHSHVYWYRQLPEEGLKFMVYLQKENIIDESGMPKERFSAEFPKEGPSILRIQQVVRGDSAAYFCASSLTSTSVEQYFGPGTRLTVT.

V usage is TRBV28 and J usage is TRBJ1-1, with 8 bases matching TRBD1. The J segment lost 2 bases and the V segment lost 10 bases, leaving 9 bases of the junction unmatched. From germline, CDR1 is MDHEN and CDR2 SYDVKM. CDR3 length: 14 residues. As DNA, the CDR3 is TGTGCCACCGGATCTGGACAGGGTAACACTGAAGCTTTCTTT. Translating gives CATGSGQGNTEAFF.

The gene calls are TRBV5-1 and TRBJ2-1, with 13 bases that match TRBD2. The V and J ends lost 3 bases and 4 bases, in that order; junction bases with no gene match: 4. Germline V gene data show CDR1 as SGHRS and CDR2 as YFSETQ. The CDR3 totals 16 residues. The CDR3 loop reads CASSWTSGGSYNEQFF. CDR3 sequence (DNA): TGCGCCAGCAGCTGGACTAGCGGGGGCAGTTACAATGAGCAGTTCTTC.